This T cell receptor (beta chain) is from a study of beta chain features in type 1 diabetes. The entirety of the isolated RNA underwent reverse transcription, so expressed TCRB transcripts were sequenced. The repertoire was sequenced with immunoSEQ multiplex PCR; TCRdb's copy has only in-frame clones and lacks some. The sample records around 300,000 clones, approximately 15% being singletons. This clone has a count of ten or more. Its cognate antigen is unknown. Study findings and constraints: Highly expressing activated T cells could be over-counted with a cDNA template.

The origin of this receptor is a man aged 25-40 years in good health. Material for sequencing was central memory CD4+ T cells from blood.

CDR3: CASSLAGAQETQYF. CDR3 in DNA: TGCGCCAGCAGCCTAGCGGGGGCCCAAGAGACCCAGTACTTC. This rearrangement joins TRBV5-1 to TRBJ2-5; 10 positions agree with TRBD2. Germline CDR1 SGHRS, CDR2 YFSETQ. The CDR3 is 14 amino acids. The V and J ends lost 4 bases and 1 base, in that order; junction bases with no gene match: 1. Using reference TRBV5-1 and TRBJ2-5 for the parts outside the CDR3, the full variable domain is KAGVTQTPRYLIKTRGQQVTLSCSPISGHRSVSWYQQTPGQGLQFLFEYFSETQRNKGNFPGRFSGRQFSNSRSEMNVSTLELGDSALYLCASSLAGAQETQYFGPGTRLLVL.